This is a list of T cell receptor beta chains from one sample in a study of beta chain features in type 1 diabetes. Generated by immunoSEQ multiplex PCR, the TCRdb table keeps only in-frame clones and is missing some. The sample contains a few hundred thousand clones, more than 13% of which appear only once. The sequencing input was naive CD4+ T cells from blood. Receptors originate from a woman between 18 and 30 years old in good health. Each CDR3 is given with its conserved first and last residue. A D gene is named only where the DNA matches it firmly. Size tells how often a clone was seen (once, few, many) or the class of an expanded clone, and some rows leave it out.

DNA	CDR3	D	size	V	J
TGTGCCAGCAGCCCCTCACTCTTCTACGAGCAGTACTTC	CASSPSLFYEQYF	-	few	TRBV28	TRBJ2-7
TGTGCCAGCAGCAACCGTGGACAGGACAGCACAGATACGCAGTATTTT	CASSNRGQDSTDTQYF	-	few	TRBV21-1	TRBJ2-3
TGTGCCAGCAGTTCCGCAGGGGTTAACTATGGCTACACCTTC	CASSSAGVNYGYTF	-	-	TRBV28	TRBJ1-2
TGTGCCATCAAAGGGACTACCAATTCCTACGAGCAGTACTTC	CAIKGTTNSYEQYF	TRBD2	-	TRBV10-3	TRBJ2-7
TGTGCCAGTAGGCAAAACCAGGTCTCGGGATGGGAGACCCAGTACTTC	CASRQNQVSGWETQYF	-	-	TRBV19	TRBJ2-5
TGTGCCAGCACCCCGGGACAGGGGATCACCGGGGAGCTGTTTTTT	CASTPGQGITGELFF	TRBD1	few	TRBV7-6	TRBJ2-2
TGTGCCTGGAGTCGGGGGGAGGCCCAGCCCCAGCATTTT	CAWSRGEAQPQHF	-	few	TRBV30	TRBJ1-5
TGTGCCAGCAGCGAGGGACTAGTCAGAGCCAAAAACATTCAGTACTTC	CASSEGLVRAKNIQYF	TRBD2	few	TRBV11-3	TRBJ2-4
TGTGCCAGCAGCGCCTCGGGCGGGAGTACCTACGAGCAGTACTTC	CASSASGGSTYEQYF	TRBD2	few	TRBV7-2	TRBJ2-7
TGTGCCAGCAGCTCCCAAGGGGGCTACGAGCAGTACTTC	CASSSQGGYEQYF	-	few	TRBV7-9	TRBJ2-7
TGTGCCTGGAGTTCTAGGACTGGGCAGCCCCAGCATTTT	CAWSSRTGQPQHF	-	once	TRBV30	TRBJ1-5
TGTGCCAGCAGCATCACTAGCGCAATCACAGATACGCAGTATTTT	CASSITSAITDTQYF	TRBD2	-	TRBV7-4	TRBJ2-3
TGCAGCGTTGAAGATAACGCAGGGGCGGACACTGAAGCTTTCTTT	CSVEDNAGADTEAFF	-	few	TRBV29-1	TRBJ1-1
TGTGCCAGCACCTCGGGGGTTGTCGATGAGCAGTTCTTC	CASTSGVVDEQFF	-	few	TRBV6-5	TRBJ2-1
TGTGCCAGCAGCTTGTTCCGGACAGGGGAACACAATGAGCAGTTCTTC	CASSLFRTGEHNEQFF	TRBD1	-	TRBV5-4	TRBJ2-1
TGTGCCAGCTCACCGAGCGGGAGGGCCACCTACGAGCAGTACTTC	CASSPSGRATYEQYF	TRBD2	-	TRBV18	TRBJ2-7
TGTGCCAGCAGCTTAGCGACGGCGGGAGAGGAGACCCAGTACTTC	CASSLATAGEETQYF	TRBD2	-	TRBV7-2	TRBJ2-5
TGTGCCTGGAGTGTCGTCCCGGCGTCGGGAGGCTACACCTTC	CAWSVVPASGGYTF	-	few	TRBV30	TRBJ1-2
TGTGCCAGCAGTTTGCGCTACGAGCAGTACTTC	CASSLRYEQYF	-	-	TRBV28	TRBJ2-7
TGTGCCAGCAGTTACGGGGGGGACTCTGGGGCCAACGTCCTGACTTTC	CASSYGGDSGANVLTF	TRBD2	few	TRBV6-5	TRBJ2-6
TGCGCCAGCAGCCAACAGACAGGCTATGGCTACACCTTC	CASSQQTGYGYTF	-	-	TRBV4-3	TRBJ1-2
TGCAGCGCCTCTCTTCCCCCAGGGGATACGCAGTATTTT	CSASLPPGDTQYF	-	-	TRBV29-1	TRBJ2-3
TGTGCCAGCCGCGACGAAACAGGGTCCCGGTACGAGCAGTACTTC	CASRDETGSRYEQYF	-	few	TRBV6-1	TRBJ2-7
TGTGCCAGCAGCGTCGGACTAGCGGGAGTGAATGAGCAGTTCTTC	CASSVGLAGVNEQFF	TRBD2	-	TRBV11-3	TRBJ2-1
TGTGCCAGCAGTGTCCTGACTAGCGGAGTCTACAATGAGCAGTTCTTC	CASSVLTSGVYNEQFF	TRBD2	few	TRBV28	TRBJ2-1
TGTGCCAGCAGTGAACAGGGGAGGGCTGAAGCTTTCTTT	CASSEQGRAEAFF	-	-	TRBV2	TRBJ1-1
TGTGCCTGGAGTACAGGGGTCCAGCCCCAGCATTTT	CAWSTGVQPQHF	TRBD1	few	TRBV30	TRBJ1-5
TGCGCCAGCAGCCAACTGGGACGGACTATTGAAGCTTTCTTT	CASSQLGRTIEAFF	-	once	TRBV4-1	TRBJ1-1
TGTGCCAGCAGTTTTACAGAGATCTCCTACAATGAGCAGTTCTTC	CASSFTEISYNEQFF	-	-	TRBV28	TRBJ2-1